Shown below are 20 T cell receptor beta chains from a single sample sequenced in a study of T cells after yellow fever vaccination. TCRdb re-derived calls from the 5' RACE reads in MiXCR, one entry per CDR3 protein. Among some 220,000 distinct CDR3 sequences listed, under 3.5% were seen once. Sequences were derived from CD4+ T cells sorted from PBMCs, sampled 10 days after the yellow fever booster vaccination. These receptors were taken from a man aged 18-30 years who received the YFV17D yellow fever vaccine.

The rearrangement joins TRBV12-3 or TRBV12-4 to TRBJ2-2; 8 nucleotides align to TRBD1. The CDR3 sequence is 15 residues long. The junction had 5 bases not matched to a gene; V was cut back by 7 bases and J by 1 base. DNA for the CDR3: TGTGCCAGCAAGCCAGGACAGGGGAACACCGGGGAGCTGTTTTTT. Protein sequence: CASKPGQGNTGELFF.

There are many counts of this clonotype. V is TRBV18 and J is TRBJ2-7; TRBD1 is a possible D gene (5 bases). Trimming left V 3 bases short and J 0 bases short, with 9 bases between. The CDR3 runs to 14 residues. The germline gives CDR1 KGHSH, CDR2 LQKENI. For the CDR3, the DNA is TGTGCCAGCTCACCGGGGCACTTCTCCTACGAGCAGTACGTC. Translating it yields CASSPGHFSYEQYV.

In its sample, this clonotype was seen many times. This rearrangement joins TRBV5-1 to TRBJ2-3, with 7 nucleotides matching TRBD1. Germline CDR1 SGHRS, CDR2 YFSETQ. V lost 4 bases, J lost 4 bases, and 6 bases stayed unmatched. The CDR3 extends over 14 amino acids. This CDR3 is CASSQTGSADTQYF. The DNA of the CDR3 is TGCGCCAGCAGCCAGACAGGGAGTGCAGATACGCAGTATTTT.

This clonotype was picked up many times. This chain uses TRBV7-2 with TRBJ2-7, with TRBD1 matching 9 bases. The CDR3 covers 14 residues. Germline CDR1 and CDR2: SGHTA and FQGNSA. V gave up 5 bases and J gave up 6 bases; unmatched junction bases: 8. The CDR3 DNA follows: TGTGCCAGCAGCGTGGACAGGGGAGGACTCGAGCAGTACTTC. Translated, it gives CASSVDRGGLEQYF.

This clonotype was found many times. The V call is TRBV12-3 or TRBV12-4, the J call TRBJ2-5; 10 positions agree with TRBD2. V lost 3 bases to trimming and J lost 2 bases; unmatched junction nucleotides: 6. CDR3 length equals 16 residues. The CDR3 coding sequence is TGTGCCAGCAGTTTCGGGCTAGCGGGGGTTCAAGAGACCCAGTACTTC. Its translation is CASSFGLAGVQETQYF.

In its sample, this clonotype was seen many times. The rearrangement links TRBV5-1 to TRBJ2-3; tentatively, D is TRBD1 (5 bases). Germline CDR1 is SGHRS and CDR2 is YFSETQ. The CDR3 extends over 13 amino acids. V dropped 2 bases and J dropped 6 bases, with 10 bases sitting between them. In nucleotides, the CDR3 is TGCGCCAGCAGCTTCCCAGGGTCCGATACGCAGTATTTT. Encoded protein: CASSFPGSDTQYF.

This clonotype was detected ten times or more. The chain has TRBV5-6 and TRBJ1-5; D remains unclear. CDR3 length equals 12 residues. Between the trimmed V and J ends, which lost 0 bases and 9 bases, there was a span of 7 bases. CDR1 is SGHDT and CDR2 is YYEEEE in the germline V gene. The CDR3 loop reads CASSLGWGPQHF. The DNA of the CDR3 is TGTGCCAGCAGCTTGGGGTGGGGGCCCCAGCATTTT.

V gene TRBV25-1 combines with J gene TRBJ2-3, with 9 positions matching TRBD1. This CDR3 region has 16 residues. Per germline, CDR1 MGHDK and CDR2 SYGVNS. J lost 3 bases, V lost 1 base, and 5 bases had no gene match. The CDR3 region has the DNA TGTGCCAGCAGTGAATTCGTGGGACAGGGAACAGATACGCAGTATTTT. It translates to CASSEFVGQGTDTQYF.

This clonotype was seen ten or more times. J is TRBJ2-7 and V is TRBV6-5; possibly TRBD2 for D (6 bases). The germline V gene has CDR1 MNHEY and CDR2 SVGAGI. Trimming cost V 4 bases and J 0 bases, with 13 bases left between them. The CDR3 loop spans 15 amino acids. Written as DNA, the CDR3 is TGTGCCAGCAGTTTACGGGACGGGAGCTCCTACGAGCAGTACTTC. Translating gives CASSLRDGSSYEQYF.

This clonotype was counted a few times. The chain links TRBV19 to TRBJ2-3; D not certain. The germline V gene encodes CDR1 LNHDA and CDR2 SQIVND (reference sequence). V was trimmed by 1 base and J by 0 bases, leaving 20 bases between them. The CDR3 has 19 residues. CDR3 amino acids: CASSIVAAGSLTSTDTQYF. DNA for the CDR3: TGTGCCAGTAGTATAGTGGCCGCTGGATCCCTTACTAGCACAGATACGCAGTATTTT.

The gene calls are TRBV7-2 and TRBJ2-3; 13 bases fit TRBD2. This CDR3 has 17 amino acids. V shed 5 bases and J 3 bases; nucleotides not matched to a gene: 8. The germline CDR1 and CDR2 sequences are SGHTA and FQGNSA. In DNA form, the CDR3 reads TGTGCCAGCAGCCAGGAACTAGCGGGGGGGGATACAGATACGCAGTATTTT. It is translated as CASSQELAGGDTDTQYF.

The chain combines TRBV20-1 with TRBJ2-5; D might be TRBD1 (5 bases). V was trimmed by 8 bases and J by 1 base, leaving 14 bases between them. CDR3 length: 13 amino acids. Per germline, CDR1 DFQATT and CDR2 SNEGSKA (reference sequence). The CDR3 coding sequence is TGCAGTCCACGACTTAGGGGCCAAGAGACCCAGTACTTC. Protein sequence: CSPRLRGQETQYF.

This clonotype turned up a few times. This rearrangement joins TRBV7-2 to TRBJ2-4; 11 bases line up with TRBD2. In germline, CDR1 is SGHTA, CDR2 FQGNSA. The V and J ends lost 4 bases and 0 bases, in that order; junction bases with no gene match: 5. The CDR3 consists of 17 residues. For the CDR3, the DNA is TGTGCCAGCAGCTCTAGGACTAGCGGGCTAGCCAAAAACATTCAGTACTTC. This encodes CASSSRTSGLAKNIQYF.

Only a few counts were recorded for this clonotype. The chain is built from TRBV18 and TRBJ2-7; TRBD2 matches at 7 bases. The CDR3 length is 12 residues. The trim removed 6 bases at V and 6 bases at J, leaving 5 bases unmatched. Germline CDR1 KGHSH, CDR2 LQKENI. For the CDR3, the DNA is TGTGCCAGCTCCTCAGGGAGGGGCGAGCAGTACTTC. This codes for CASSSGRGEQYF. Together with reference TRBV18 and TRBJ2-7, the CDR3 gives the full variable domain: NAGVMQNPRHLVRRRGQEARLRCSPMKGHSHVYWYRQLPEEGLKFMVYLQKENIIDESGMPKERFSAEFPKEGPSILRIQQVVRGDSAAYFCASSSGRGEQYFGPGTRLTVT.

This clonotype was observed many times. The CDR3 DNA is TGTGCCTTAGCTGTAGATACGCAGTATTTT. Translating gives CALAVDTQYF. The V and J genes are TRBV6-2 or TRBV6-3 and TRBJ2-3; D gene ambiguous. Germline lookup yields CDR1 MNHEY and CDR2 SVGEGT. V was shortened by 11 bases and J by 5 bases, with 8 bases between the two germline ends. The CDR3 extends over 10 amino acids.

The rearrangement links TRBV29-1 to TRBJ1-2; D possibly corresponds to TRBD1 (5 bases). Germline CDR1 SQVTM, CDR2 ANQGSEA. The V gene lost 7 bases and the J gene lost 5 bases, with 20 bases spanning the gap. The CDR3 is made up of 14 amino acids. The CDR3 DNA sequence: TGCAGCGCCACGGGACGGCGGGTTCCTTATGGCTACACCTTC. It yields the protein CSATGRRVPYGYTF.

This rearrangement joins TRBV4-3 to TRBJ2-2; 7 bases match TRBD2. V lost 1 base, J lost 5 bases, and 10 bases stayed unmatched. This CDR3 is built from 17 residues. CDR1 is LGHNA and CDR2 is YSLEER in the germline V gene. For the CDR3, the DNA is TGCGCCAGCAGCCAAGTCACGGGGGGAACGTATACCGGGGAGCTGTTTTTT. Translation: CASSQVTGGTYTGELFF.

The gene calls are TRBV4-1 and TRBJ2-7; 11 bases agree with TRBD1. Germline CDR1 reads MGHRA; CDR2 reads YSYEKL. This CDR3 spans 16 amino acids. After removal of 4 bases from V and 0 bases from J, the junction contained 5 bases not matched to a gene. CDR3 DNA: TGCGCCAGCAGCCTCCGGGACAGGGGGAACTCCTACGAGCAGTACTTC. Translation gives CASSLRDRGNSYEQYF.

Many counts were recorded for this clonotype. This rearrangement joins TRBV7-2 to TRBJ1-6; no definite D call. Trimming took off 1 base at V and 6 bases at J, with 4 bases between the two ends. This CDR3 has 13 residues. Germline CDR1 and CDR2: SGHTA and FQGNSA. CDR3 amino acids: CASSLEVNSPLHF. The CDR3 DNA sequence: TGTGCCAGCAGCTTAGAGGTTAATTCACCCCTCCACTTT. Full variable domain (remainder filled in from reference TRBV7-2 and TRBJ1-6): GAGVSQSPSNKVTEKGKDVELRCDPISGHTALYWYRQSLGQGLEFLIYFQGNSAPDKSGLPSDRFSAERTGGSVSTLTIQRTQQEDSAVYLCASSLEVNSPLHFGNGTRLTVT.

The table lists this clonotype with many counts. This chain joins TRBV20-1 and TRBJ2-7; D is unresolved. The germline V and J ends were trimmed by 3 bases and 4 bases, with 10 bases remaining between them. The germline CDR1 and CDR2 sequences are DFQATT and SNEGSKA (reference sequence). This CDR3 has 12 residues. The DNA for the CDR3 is TGCAGTGCTAGTGGGCAGGTATACGAGCAGTACTTC. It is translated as CSASGQVYEQYF.